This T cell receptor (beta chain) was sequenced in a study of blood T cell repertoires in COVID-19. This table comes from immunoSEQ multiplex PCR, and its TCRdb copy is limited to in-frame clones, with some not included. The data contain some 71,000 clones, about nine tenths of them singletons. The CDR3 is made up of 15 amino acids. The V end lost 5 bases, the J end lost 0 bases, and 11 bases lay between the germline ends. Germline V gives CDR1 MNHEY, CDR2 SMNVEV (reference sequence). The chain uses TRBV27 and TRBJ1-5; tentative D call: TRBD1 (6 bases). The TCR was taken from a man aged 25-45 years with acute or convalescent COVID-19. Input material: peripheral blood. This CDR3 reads CASSRDTHSNQPQHF. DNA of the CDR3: TGTGCCAGCAGTCGGGACACCCATAGCAATCAGCCCCAGCATTTT.